Following are 29 T cell receptor beta chains from one sample sequenced in a study of Ad26.COV2.S vaccination and SARS-CoV-2 variants. Treatment specified: roughly 19 received Ad26.COV2.S at low or high dose, single or two shots; about 5 received placebo; per-sample allocation not given. Samples analyzed were those drawn on day 63 after the first vaccine or placebo injection. Assay used: immunoSEQ multiplex PCR; TCRdb lists only in-frame clones, some missing. Of 300,000 to 400,000 clones in the sample, about 86% were seen once. The starting material was peripheral blood, obtained in a trial of Ad26.COV2.S vaccine versus placebo. Every receptor here comes from a person between 18 and 60 years old who received the Ad26.COV2.S COVID-19 vaccine or a placebo.

This chain uses TRBV19 with TRBJ2-5; TRBD1 or TRBD2 may be the D gene (7 bases each). This CDR3 comprises 15 residues. The germline V gene encodes CDR1 LNHDA and CDR2 SQIVND (reference sequence). V was clipped by 5 bases and J by 5 bases, with 18 bases between them. CDR3 in amino acids: CASSFTTRGGETQYF. The CDR3 DNA reads TGTGCCAGTAGTTTCACAACCAGGGGGGGGGAGACCCAGTACTTC.

This chain joins TRBV7-8 and TRBJ1-6; D unclear. CDR3 length: 14 amino acids. Trimming took off 2 bases at V and 0 bases at J, with 2 bases between the two ends. The germline gives CDR1 SGHVS, CDR2 FQNEAQ. Written as DNA, the CDR3 is TGTGCCAGCAGCTTAAGCTCCTATAATTCACCCCTCCACTTT. Encoded protein: CASSLSSYNSPLHF.

The CDR3 nucleotides read TGTGCCATCAGGGCGGACATTATGGGATATGGCTACACCTTC. Translation gives CAIRADIMGYGYTF. The chain recombines TRBV10-3 with TRBJ1-2; D might be TRBD1 (5 bases). This CDR3 has 14 residues. Trimming took 6 bases from V and 5 from J, leaving 16 bases between them. Germline CDR1 reads ENHRY; CDR2 reads SYGVKD.

This rearrangement joins TRBV4-1 to TRBJ1-6, with D unclear. Trimming left V 1 base short and J 3 bases short, with 10 bases between. Germline V gene data show CDR1 as MGHRA and CDR2 as YSYEKL. CDR3 size: 16 residues. The CDR3 sequence is CASSQAGQDYNSPLHF. CDR3 nucleotide sequence: TGCGCCAGCAGCCAAGCGGGTCAAGACTATAATTCACCCCTCCACTTT.

The rearrangement joins TRBV5-1 to TRBJ1-1; D is uncertain. Germline V gene lookup returns CDR1 SGHRS and CDR2 YFSETQ. V was clipped by 7 bases and J by 6 bases, with 16 bases between them. The CDR3 runs 13 residues. CDR3 DNA: TGCGCCAGCGGAACGGTAGGTGTCTCTGAAGCTTTCTTT. Protein product: CASGTVGVSEAFF.

The sample holds one count of this clone. The V call is TRBV6-2 or TRBV6-3, the J call TRBJ2-1, with a weak D call TRBD2 (5 bases). The CDR3 runs to 17 residues. Germline V lookup: CDR1 MNHEY, CDR2 SVGEGT. Trimming left V 2 bases short and J 8 bases short, with 22 bases between. CDR3 nucleotides: TGTGCCAGCAGTTACGCTCGCTCGCGGGTACAATCCGATGAGCAGTTCTTC. It encodes CASSYARSRVQSDEQFF.

The chain employs TRBV3-1 (or the pseudogene TRBV3-2) and TRBJ2-3; TRBD2 agrees at 9 bases. V trimming: 4 bases; J trimming: 5 bases; junction bases outside the gene matches: 13. The length of the CDR3 is 17 residues. Germline assignment: CDR1 LGHDT and CDR2 YNNKEL (reference sequence). Here the CDR3 DNA reads TGTGCCAGCAGCCCCCCAGATCTAGCGGGGTCTGGAGATACGCAGTATTTT. This codes for CASSPPDLAGSGDTQYF.

Comments on this clone: Germline and junction disagree at one end, which may indicate a read error. This chain uses TRBV7-2 with TRBJ2-7, with 8 bases matching TRBD2. CDR3 size: 14 residues. Germline V gene data show CDR1 as SGHTA and CDR2 as FQGNSA. CDR3 in amino acids: CASSPGGSRDEQYF. The CDR3 DNA reads as TGTGCCAGCAGCCCGGGGGGGAGCAGGGACGAGCAATACTTC.

The chain's CDR3 is CASSDSGDPDTQYF. For the CDR3, the DNA is TGTGCCAGCAGTGACTCTGGGGACCCAGATACGCAGTATTTT. The rearrangement uses TRBV6-4 and TRBJ2-3; D tentatively fits TRBD1 or TRBD2 (5 bases each). CDR1 and CDR2 (germline): MRHNA, SNTAGT. V lost 0 bases, J lost 4 bases, and 8 bases lay in between. CDR3 size: 14 residues.

The V gene is TRBV4-2, the J gene TRBJ1-4; D not resolved. In germline, CDR1 is LGHNA, CDR2 YNFKEQ. This CDR3 has 16 residues. With 3 bases removed from V and 8 bases from J, the gap between germline ends came to 19 bases. DNA for the CDR3: TGTGCCAGCAGCCACAAGAACCCCGGGATGGGGGAAAAACTGTTTTTT. Translation: CASSHKNPGMGEKLFF.

The chain is built from TRBV5-1 and TRBJ2-1; the D is unclear. In germline, CDR1 is SGHRS, CDR2 YFSETQ. Trimming pared 0 bases from V and 0 bases from J, leaving 7 bases between. This CDR3 has 15 residues. The CDR3 protein is CASSLVQTSYNEQFF. As DNA, the CDR3 is TGCGCCAGCAGCTTGGTACAGACCTCCTACAATGAGCAGTTCTTC.

This clone was counted a single time. The CDR3 protein is CASSVRSEAFF. The CDR3 region has the DNA TGTGCCAGCAGTGTTAGGAGTGAAGCTTTCTTT. The V and J genes are TRBV2 and TRBJ1-1, with D hard to call. Deletions cut 4 bases from V and 7 bases from J, with 7 bases between. Germline CDR1 SNHLY, CDR2 FYNNEI. The CDR3 extends over 11 amino acids.

This clone has more than one count but fewer than ten. J is TRBJ1-2 and V is TRBV30; 9 nucleotides line up with TRBD1. J lost 2 bases, V lost 1 base, and 2 bases had no gene match. The germline gives CDR1 GTSNPN, CDR2 SVGIG (reference sequence). This CDR3 has 14 amino acids. This CDR3 is CAWSGGQGNYGYTF. CDR3 DNA: TGTGCCTGGAGTGGAGGACAGGGGAACTATGGCTACACCTTC.

A few counts support this clone. The V and J genes are TRBV11-2 and TRBJ2-4; D is unresolved. V lost 0 bases to trimming and J lost 2 bases, with 8 bases between them. The length of the CDR3 is 15 residues. Germline lookup yields CDR1 SGHAT and CDR2 FQNNGV. This chain's CDR3 is CASSLEVVSKNIQYF. CDR3 nucleotides: TGTGCCAGCAGCTTAGAAGTCGTTTCCAAAAACATTCAGTACTTC.

This clone was picked up one time. The V and J genes are TRBV12-2 and TRBJ1-5. TRBV12-2 is a pseudogene locus. This CDR3 has 13 residues. CDR3 DNA sequence: TGTGCAAGTCGCTTAGAGTGGTGCCAGCCCCAGCATTTT. The encoded protein is CASRLEWCQPQHF.

The chain uses TRBV3-1 (or the pseudogene TRBV3-2) and TRBJ1-1; possible D gene TRBD1, 5 bases. The CDR3 runs to 13 residues. The germline CDR1 and CDR2 sequences are LGHDT and YNNKEL (reference sequence). The ends were cut back, 8 bases at V and 1 base at J, with 11 bases in the middle. This CDR3 reads CASQVRGNTEAFF. The CDR3 nucleotides read TGTGCCAGCCAAGTGAGGGGGAACACTGAAGCTTTCTTT.

This CDR3 reads CASSPEGTLGYGYTF. The DNA for the CDR3 is TGTGCCAGCAGCCCGGAGGGTACATTGGGATATGGCTACACCTTC. The chain employs TRBV7-2 and TRBJ1-2; D is unresolved. With 5 bases removed from V and 5 bases from J, the gap between germline ends came to 18 bases. The CDR3 spans 15 residues. CDR1 and CDR2 (germline): SGHTA, FQGNSA.

This chain links TRBV19 with TRBJ2-3, with 9 positions matching TRBD1. With V trimmed by 5 bases and J by 3 bases, 6 bases remained unmatched. Germline V gene sequence: CDR1 LNHDA, CDR2 SQIVND (reference sequence). CDR3 length: 15 amino acids. In DNA form, the CDR3 reads TGTGCCAGTAGTTTCCGACAGGGGGTTACAGATACGCAGTATTTT. It codes for CASSFRQGVTDTQYF.

V is TRBV29-1 and J is TRBJ1-2, with 9 bases identical to TRBD1. The CDR3 is 12 residues long. Looked up from germline, CDR1 is SQVTM and CDR2 is ANQGSEA. Trimming took 6 bases from V and 7 from J; bases not matched to a gene: 6. The chain's CDR3 is CSVLTGGFGYTF. In nucleotides, the CDR3 is TGCAGCGTCCTGACAGGGGGTTTTGGCTACACCTTC.

The V call is TRBV7-2, the J call TRBJ2-1; 9 positions agree with TRBD1. The CDR3 has 16 amino acids. V shed 5 bases and J 4 bases; nucleotides not matched to a gene: 9. Germline CDR1 is SGHTA and CDR2 is FQGNSA. CDR3 protein: CASSQLGTGIYNEQFF. The CDR3 bases are TGTGCCAGCAGCCAGTTGGGGACAGGGATATACAATGAGCAGTTCTTC.

The chain couples TRBV21-1 to TRBJ1-1. TRBV21-1 is noted as a pseudogene. The CDR3 is 14 amino acids. CDR3 sequence: CASSPVRVNTEAFF. CDR3 in DNA: TGTGCCAGCAGCCCGGTTAGAGTGAACACTGAAGCTTTCTTT.

This clone showed up just a few times. This chain connects TRBV4-2 to TRBJ2-7; D not resolved. This CDR3 region has 15 residues. Trimming shortened V by 1 base and J by 2 bases, and 12 bases separated the two germline ends. The germline gives CDR1 LGHNA, CDR2 YNFKEQ. This chain's CDR3 is CASSQVLGPTYEQYF. CDR3 sequence (DNA): TGTGCCAGCAGCCAAGTTCTAGGGCCTACCTACGAGCAGTACTTC.

This chain joins TRBV7-2 and TRBJ2-3, with TRBD1 as a possible D gene (5 bases). The CDR3 length is 14 residues. CDR1 and CDR2 (germline): SGHTA, FQGNSA. V lost 4 bases, J lost 0 bases, and 8 bases lay in between. CDR3: CASSSDISTDTQYF. The CDR3 coding sequence is TGTGCCAGCAGCTCGGACATCAGCACAGATACGCAGTATTTT.

The rearrangement links TRBV5-1 to TRBJ2-5; possible D gene TRBD1, 6 bases. V lost 0 bases, J lost 3 bases, and 12 bases lay in between. The CDR3 loop spans 15 amino acids. The germline gives CDR1 SGHRS, CDR2 YFSETQ. CDR3 coding DNA: TGCGCCAGCAGCTTGGCCGCCGGGACAAAAGAGACCCAGTACTTC. Translated: CASSLAAGTKETQYF.

The chain uses TRBV7-8 and TRBJ2-7; 8 positions agree with TRBD2. The J segment lost 5 bases and the V segment lost 5 bases, leaving 11 bases of the junction unmatched. The V gene's germline CDR1 is SGHVS and CDR2 FQNEAQ. This CDR3 spans 15 amino acids. Here the CDR3 reads CASSRGQRGPDEQYF. In nucleotides, the CDR3 is TGTGCCAGCAGCCGAGGGCAGCGGGGGCCGGACGAGCAGTACTTC.

CDR3 DNA sequence: TGCGCCAGCAGCCAGGCTACCGACGGGACACGTACGCAGTATTTT. Residues: CASSQATDGTRTQYF. The chain carries TRBV4-1 and TRBJ2-3; possible D gene TRBD1, 6 bases. V was pared by 3 bases and J by 8 bases, with 18 bases between. The CDR3 length is 15 residues. CDR1 MGHRA and CDR2 YSYEKL come from the germline V gene.

The chain recombines TRBV7-9 with TRBJ2-7, with TRBD1 matching over 8 bases. With V trimmed by 6 bases and J by 5 bases, 18 bases remained unmatched. Germline-derived CDR1 and CDR2 are SEHNR and FQNEAQ (reference sequence). The CDR3 has 17 residues. The CDR3 DNA reads TGTGCCAGCAGTTCCCCAGGGGGCACATCCCCCTCGGACGAGCAGTACTTC. This codes for CASSSPGGTSPSDEQYF.

The chain employs TRBV5-4 and TRBJ2-5; TRBD1 agrees at 7 bases. The J segment lost 5 bases and the V segment lost 1 base, leaving 5 bases of the junction unmatched. CDR1 and CDR2 (germline): SGHNT, YYREEE (reference sequence). The CDR3 has 14 amino acids. The CDR3: CASSLTGARETQYF. The CDR3 DNA reads as TGTGCCAGCAGCTTGACAGGGGCGCGGGAGACCCAGTACTTC.

The V and J genes are TRBV30 and TRBJ1-5; D gene uncertain. Germline lookup yields CDR1 GTSNPN and CDR2 SVGIG (reference sequence). The V end was cut by 3 bases, the J end by 4 bases, with 10 bases between. The CDR3 spans 13 residues. In DNA form, the CDR3 reads TGTGCCTGGAGGGGAGGGTATAATCAGCCCCAGCATTTT. Its translation is CAWRGGYNQPQHF. Full variable domain (rest looked up from reference TRBV30 and TRBJ1-5): SQTIHQWPATLVQPVGSPLSLECTVEGTSNPNLYWYRQAAGRGLQLLFYSVGIGQISSEVPQNLSASRPQDRQFILSSKKLLLSDSGFYLCAWRGGYNQPQHFGDGTRLSIL.